The sample holds one count of the clone carrying this T cell receptor (beta chain). This sample is drawn from a study of blood T cell repertoires in COVID-19. Study-level information: In each case, the material was cDNA or gDNA derived from T cells, B-cell-depleted T cells, or PBMCs.

V shed 6 bases and J 2 bases; nucleotides not matched to a gene: 10. In germline, CDR1 is SGHDT, CDR2 YYEEEE. CDR3 size: 15 residues. Measured with immunoSEQ multiplex PCR; TCRdb has only the in-frame clones, and not every one. The sample includes 200,000 to 250,000 clones, over 75% of them seen just once. Source material: PBMCs or T cells enriched from blood (not recorded which). The J gene is TRBJ2-7, the V gene TRBV5-6; TRBD1 matches 8 bases. This sequence originates from a woman in her sixties or seventies who had recovered from COVID-19. The CDR3 coding sequence is TGTGCCAGCACCTTCGGGGACAGGAGTACCTACGAGCAGTACTTC. This gives the protein CASTFGDRSTYEQYF.